The 27 T cell receptor beta chains in this list originate from one sample, sequenced in a study of Ad26.COV2.S vaccination and SARS-CoV-2 variants. Measured with immunoSEQ multiplex PCR; TCRdb has only the in-frame clones, and not every one. Of about 380,000 clones listed, roughly 85% are singletons. Treatment in this sample: around 19 received Ad26.COV2.S at low or high dose, single or two shots; 5 received placebo; per-sample allocation not given. Day 63 following the first vaccine or placebo injection was when the samples were taken. Material: peripheral blood, obtained in a trial of Ad26.COV2.S vaccine versus placebo. The receptors were sampled from a person between 18 and 59 years old who received the Ad26.COV2.S COVID-19 vaccine or a placebo.

This chain links TRBV18 with TRBJ1-1; D is ambiguous. V was trimmed by 1 base and J by 0 bases, leaving 6 bases between them. This CDR3 region has 14 residues. Germline V gives CDR1 KGHSH, CDR2 LQKENI. The CDR3 nucleotides read TGTGCCAGCTCACCACGGCAGATGAACACTGAAGCTTTCTTT. This encodes CASSPRQMNTEAFF.

The CDR3 protein is CASSLRDSNEQYF. The CDR3 nucleotides read TGTGCCAGCAGTCTCCGGGATTCAAACGAGCAGTACTTC. This chain links TRBV6-5 with TRBJ2-7, with D possibly matching TRBD2 (5 bases). Trimming pared 5 bases from V and 5 bases from J, leaving 13 bases between. The CDR3 runs to 13 residues. The germline CDR1 and CDR2 sequences are MNHEY and SVGAGI.

As for this clone: Other DNA sequences in this sample translate to the same CDR3. The V gene is TRBV18, the J gene TRBJ2-3; TRBD1 agrees at 11 bases. CDR1 is KGHSH and CDR2 is LQKENI in the germline V gene. The CDR3 has 14 residues. Trimming took 3 bases from V and 5 from J; bases not matched to a gene: 1. As DNA, the CDR3 is TGTGCCAGCTCACCCGGGACAGGGGGAGATACGCAGTATTTT. Its translation is CASSPGTGGDTQYF. The variable domain in full, with the rest retrieved from reference TRBV18 and TRBJ2-3, is NAGVMQNPRHLVRRRGQEARLRCSPMKGHSHVYWYRQLPEEGLKFMVYLQKENIIDESGMPKERFSAEFPKEGPSILRIQQVVRGDSAAYFCASSPGTGGDTQYFGPGTRLTVL.

The genes are TRBV19 and TRBJ1-1, with 8 bases aligning to TRBD1. Germline V gives CDR1 LNHDA, CDR2 SQIVND (reference sequence). CDR3 length: 16 residues. The junction had 4 bases not matched to a gene; V was cut back by 0 bases and J by 1 base. The CDR3 loop is CASSIDQTGANTEAFF. In DNA, the CDR3 is TGTGCCAGTAGTATAGATCAGACAGGGGCGAACACTGAAGCTTTCTTT.

The CDR3 region is CAIRAGVSTDTQYF. The CDR3 DNA reads as TGTGCCATCAGGGCAGGAGTCAGCACAGATACGCAGTATTTT. The genes are TRBV10-3 and TRBJ2-3, with D uncertain. Germline V gives CDR1 ENHRY, CDR2 SYGVKD. The CDR3 length is 14 residues. With 6 bases removed from V and 0 bases from J, the gap between germline ends came to 10 bases.

The rearrangement joins TRBV27 to TRBJ2-7, with D perhaps matching TRBD1 or TRBD2 (5 bases each). Germline V gene lookup returns CDR1 MNHEY and CDR2 SMNVEV (reference sequence). Trimming cost V 6 bases and J 7 bases, with 19 bases left between them. The CDR3 runs 14 residues. The CDR3: CASRPGSRTVEQYF. The CDR3 DNA reads TGTGCCAGCAGGCCAGGGAGCCGTACGGTAGAGCAGTACTTC.

The CDR3 region is CASSLGSGGGYEQYF. Here the CDR3 DNA reads TGTGCCAGCAGCTTAGGTAGCGGGGGGGGCTACGAGCAGTACTTC. The chain is built from TRBV7-2 and TRBJ2-7; 11 bases line up with TRBD2. This CDR3 is built from 15 residues. The V gene's germline CDR1 is SGHTA and CDR2 FQGNSA. The junction had 2 bases not matched to a gene; V was cut back by 1 base and J by 3 bases.

This chain uses TRBV4-1 with TRBJ2-3; TRBD2 aligns across 11 bases. The ends lost 2 bases at V and 2 bases at J; junction bases unmatched: 3. This CDR3 has 16 amino acids. Germline values: CDR1 MGHRA, CDR2 YSYEKL. In DNA form, the CDR3 reads TGCGCCAGCAGCCAAAAGACTAGCGGGATCACAGATACGCAGTATTTT. This codes for CASSQKTSGITDTQYF.

V and J are TRBV12-3 or TRBV12-4 and TRBJ1-2; D may be TRBD1 (5 bases). Trimming removed 6 bases from V and 7 bases from J, with 15 bases in between. The CDR3 is 13 amino acids. CDR3 amino acids: CASSPRQYVGYTF. The CDR3 DNA reads TGTGCCAGCAGCCCGAGACAGTATGTTGGCTACACCTTC.

This clone came up once. This sequence joins TRBV10-3 and TRBJ2-7; D gene uncertain. CDR1 and CDR2 (germline): ENHRY, SYGVKD. V was clipped by 8 bases and J by 5 bases, with 13 bases between them. This CDR3 comprises 12 residues. The CDR3 region is CAIGKAGHEQYF. The DNA for the CDR3 is TGTGCCATCGGTAAGGCAGGCCACGAGCAGTACTTC.

This clone showed up just a few times. The rearrangement joins TRBV5-1 to TRBJ1-6; D is unclear. This CDR3 contains 15 residues. CDR1 and CDR2 from the germline V gene are SGHRS and YFSETQ. V was trimmed by 1 base and J by 5 bases, leaving 10 bases between them. CDR3 in DNA: TGCGCCAGCAGCTTGATAGCGCGGAATAATTCACCCCTCCACTTT. It yields the protein CASSLIARNNSPLHF.

This clone was counted once. The CDR3 nucleotides are TGTGCCAGCAGCTTAGCGCCACAGGGATCCTATGGCTACACCTTC. This gives the protein CASSLAPQGSYGYTF. The chain couples TRBV11-2 to TRBJ1-2, with D maybe TRBD1 (6 bases). Germline V gives CDR1 SGHAT, CDR2 FQNNGV. V was clipped by 1 base and J by 4 bases, with 13 bases between them. CDR3 length equals 15 residues.

The rearrangement links TRBV29-1 to TRBJ1-1, with TRBD1 matching over 7 bases. CDR1 is SQVTM and CDR2 is ANQGSEA in the germline V gene. The CDR3 has 13 amino acids. The V and J ends lost 6 bases and 5 bases, in that order; junction bases with no gene match: 9. This CDR3 is CSVTGLFRTEAFF. DNA for the CDR3: TGCAGCGTGACAGGGTTGTTTAGGACTGAAGCTTTCTTT.

This clone was counted a single time. V and J are TRBV27 and TRBJ2-6; either TRBD1 or TRBD2 may fit D (5 bases each). The germline CDR1 and CDR2 sequences are MNHEY and SMNVEV (reference sequence). The CDR3 is 16 amino acids. V was clipped by 10 bases and J by 0 bases, with 16 bases between them. The CDR3 protein is CATSGDVSSGANVLTF. As DNA, the CDR3 is TGTGCCACCTCCGGGGACGTTTCCTCTGGGGCCAACGTCCTGACTTTC.

V gene TRBV6-5 combines with J gene TRBJ1-2, with D uncertain. The CDR3 totals 13 residues. Germline CDR1 is MNHEY and CDR2 is SVGAGI. V lost 9 bases, J lost 8 bases, and 19 bases lay in between. The CDR3 region has the DNA TGTGCCAGTCTTGTCCCGTCAGAAAGCGGCTACACCTTC. The encoded protein is CASLVPSESGYTF.

The rearrangement joins TRBV7-6 to TRBJ2-1; unclear D gene. V lost 4 bases, J lost 7 bases, and 11 bases lay in between. This CDR3 has 13 residues. Germline CDR1 is SGHVS and CDR2 is FNYEAQ. In DNA, the CDR3 is TGTGCCAGCAGCTCTCGCGAGGAAAATGAGCAGTTCTTC. Residues: CASSSREENEQFF.

This rearrangement joins TRBV11-2 to TRBJ2-1, with TRBD2 matching over 9 bases. After removal of 4 bases from V and 9 bases from J, the junction contained 7 bases not matched to a gene. The germline CDR1 and CDR2 sequences are SGHAT and FQNNGV. This CDR3 has 14 residues. CDR3 DNA sequence: TGTGCCAGCAGCTCTCTAGCGGGAATACGTGAGCAGTTCTTC. Translation gives CASSSLAGIREQFF.

Here the CDR3 reads CASSQRGRANYGYTF. DNA for the CDR3: TGCGCCAGCAGCCAGAGGGGGAGGGCAAACTATGGCTACACCTTC. V and J are TRBV4-1 and TRBJ1-2; possibly TRBD1 for D (6 bases). V was shortened by 3 bases and J by 2 bases, with 13 bases between the two germline ends. CDR3 length: 15 residues. CDR1 is MGHRA and CDR2 is YSYEKL in the germline V gene.

V is TRBV30 and J is TRBJ1-4; TRBD1 aligns across 11 bases. The ends lost 3 bases at V and 7 bases at J; junction bases unmatched: 4. Germline V gene data show CDR1 as GTSNPN and CDR2 as SVGIG (reference sequence). This CDR3 is 14 amino acids long. Here the CDR3 DNA reads TGTGCCTGGAGCGGGACAGGGGGATTTGAAAAACTGTTTTTT. Translating it yields CAWSGTGGFEKLFF.

The rearrangement links TRBV25-1 to TRBJ2-1; D tentatively fits TRBD1 or TRBD2 (5 bases each). With 9 bases removed from V and 4 bases from J, the gap between germline ends came to 16 bases. The CDR3 consists of 14 residues. Germline CDR1 is MGHDK and CDR2 is SYGVNS. CDR3 loop: CASSTLGVYNEQFF. DNA of the CDR3: TGTGCCAGTTCTACACTGGGGGTTTACAATGAGCAGTTCTTC. Combining the CDR3 with reference TRBV25-1 and TRBJ2-1 gives the whole variable domain EADIYQTPRYLVIGTGKKITLECSQTMGHDKMYWYQQDPGMELHLIHYSYGVNSTEKGDLSSESTVSRIRTEHFPLTLESARPSHTSQYLCASSTLGVYNEQFFGPGTRLTVL.

Only a few counts were recorded for this clone. The J gene is TRBJ2-7, the V gene TRBV7-2; 9 bases line up with TRBD2. V shed 4 bases and J 0 bases; nucleotides not matched to a gene: 4. The length of the CDR3 is 15 residues. CDR1 SGHTA and CDR2 FQGNSA come from the germline V gene. The CDR3 coding sequence is TGTGCCAGCAGCTACCTAGCGGGGAGCTCCTACGAGCAGTACTTC. Residues: CASSYLAGSSYEQYF.

The chain joins TRBV7-3 to TRBJ2-2, with D tentatively TRBD1 (5 bases). This CDR3 has 14 amino acids. The V and J ends lost 4 bases and 6 bases respectively, with 12 bases between them. Germline CDR1 SGHTA, CDR2 FQGTGA. This CDR3 reads CASSSPTVAGELFF. The CDR3 DNA is TGTGCCAGCAGCTCGCCGACAGTAGCCGGGGAGCTGTTTTTT.

V gene TRBV28 combines with J gene TRBJ2-1; TRBD2 matches 13 bases. The ends lost 8 bases at V and 15 bases at J; junction bases unmatched: 16. The CDR3 runs to 15 residues. The germline V gene has CDR1 MDHEN and CDR2 SYDVKM. CDR3 sequence reads: CASYLGTSGDRSRFF. The CDR3 bases are TGTGCCAGCTATTTGGGGACTAGCGGGGATCGGTCACGGTTCTTC.

V is TRBV27 and J is TRBJ2-7; D is possibly TRBD1 (6 bases). Per the germline V gene, CDR1 is MNHEY and CDR2 is SMNVEV (reference sequence). The CDR3 spans 14 residues. With 5 bases removed from V and 2 bases from J, the gap between germline ends came to 13 bases. The CDR3 sequence: CASSTRGHPYEQYF. The CDR3 coding sequence is TGTGCCAGCAGTACACGGGGACACCCCTACGAGCAGTACTTC.

This rearrangement joins TRBV9 to TRBJ1-2; tentative D call: TRBD1 (6 bases). The CDR3 spans 15 residues. Trimming removed 1 base at V and 3 bases at J, with 13 bases between. Per the germline V gene, CDR1 is SGDLS and CDR2 is YYNGEE. For the CDR3, the DNA is TGTGCCAGCAGCGTAAACAGGGTTTCCGACTATGGCTACACCTTC. It specifies CASSVNRVSDYGYTF.

The J gene is TRBJ1-3, the V gene TRBV6-5; D call uncertain. In germline, CDR1 is MNHEY, CDR2 SVGAGI. V dropped 7 bases and J dropped 0 bases, with 10 bases sitting between them. There are 14 residues in the CDR3. As DNA, the CDR3 is TGTGCCAGCAACGCCGGCTACTCTGGAAACACCATATATTTT. Translation: CASNAGYSGNTIYF.

V is TRBV24-1 and J is TRBJ2-7, with D perhaps matching TRBD1 (5 bases). The CDR3 covers 14 residues. Trimming took 1 base from V and 6 from J, leaving 12 bases between them. CDR1 and CDR2 (germline): KGHDR, SFDVKD. The CDR3 is CATSDFPDSSEQYF. The CDR3 DNA follows: TGTGCCACCAGTGATTTCCCTGACAGCTCCGAGCAGTACTTC.